This T cell receptor beta chain was captured in a study of Ad26.COV2.S vaccination and SARS-CoV-2 variants. As for the study in general: Ad26.COV2.S was injected intramuscularly once or twice, 56 days apart.

Data came from immunoSEQ multiplex PCR; TCRdb stores just in-frame clones and leaves some out. This sample yields roughly 700,000 clones, of which 70% to 90% are seen a single time; about 1.5% belongs to the top ten. Treatment in this sample: over 15 received Ad26.COV2.S at low or high dose, single or two shots; 5 received placebo; per-sample allocation not given. At day 63 after the first vaccine or placebo injection, samples were drawn. An Ad26 vector carrying the Wuhan-strain SARS-CoV-2 spike served as the vaccine. Whole-study results and caveats: While placebo recipients had lower spike-specific TCR breadth, vaccine recipients had more. Breadth, reportedly substantial, characterized the spike-specific CD8+ and CD4+ T cell responses after vaccination.

This clone was seen only a few times. As yet, its antigen is unknown. Germline V gene data show CDR1 as MNHEY and CDR2 as SMNVEV (reference sequence). The ends lost 4 bases at V and 2 bases at J; junction bases unmatched: 7. The CDR3 is 15 amino acids. The sample was peripheral blood, taken in a trial of Ad26.COV2.S vaccine versus placebo. The chain links TRBV27 to TRBJ2-7, with TRBD1 matching 8 bases. This clonotype was obtained from a person aged 18-60 years who received the Ad26.COV2.S COVID-19 vaccine or a placebo. This CDR3 reads CASSSAVTGAYEQYF. The CDR3 DNA sequence: TGTGCCAGCAGTTCGGCCGTGACAGGGGCCTACGAGCAGTACTTC.